The 6 T cell receptor beta chains below all came from one sample that was sequenced in a study of shared clonotypes between healthy human individuals. Assay used: immunoSEQ multiplex PCR; TCRdb lists only in-frame clones, some missing. This table has millions of clones, 85% to 95% appearing once. Input material: naive CD4+ T cells sorted from blood. Subset indicated: CD45RA+ positively selected. Receptors originate from a man younger than 35 in good health.

J is TRBJ2-7 and V is TRBV7-2; 9 bases map to TRBD1. This CDR3 has 16 amino acids. Germline trimming cut 1 base from V and 4 bases from J; bases unmatched to any gene: 8. The germline CDR1 and CDR2 sequences are SGHTA and FQGNSA. CDR3 sequence (DNA): TGTGCCAGCAGCTTAGTAGGGACAGGGCCCACTTACGAGCAGTACTTC. This sequence encodes CASSLVGTGPTYEQYF.

Note on this clone: At the DNA level, this CDR3 is encoded by other sequences in the same sample as well. The chain uses TRBV15 and TRBJ2-7; D is tentatively TRBD1 or TRBD2 (6 bases each). V was cut by 1 base and J by 4 bases, with 11 bases left in between. The V gene's germline CDR1 is LNHNV and CDR2 YYDKDF (reference sequence). The CDR3 is 14 residues long. CDR3 in DNA: TGTGCCACCAGCAGAGGGGGGGCAGCGTACGAGCAGTACTTC. It specifies CATSRGGAAYEQYF.

Remarks on this clone: The sample holds other DNA sequences that translate to the same CDR3. The chain has TRBV7-3 and TRBJ2-2; D is uncertain. Between the trimmed V and J ends, which lost 0 bases and 2 bases, there was a span of 4 bases. Germline CDR1 and CDR2: SGHTA and FQGTGA. CDR3 length equals 14 residues. The CDR3, as DNA: TGTGCCAGCAGCTTAACCTCTAACACCGGGGAGCTGTTTTTT. Translation gives CASSLTSNTGELFF.

This clone was detected once. V usage is TRBV6-1 and J usage is TRBJ1-3; no definite D call. V was pared by 2 bases and J by 2 bases, with 7 bases between. This CDR3 spans 14 amino acids. Germline lookup yields CDR1 MNHNS and CDR2 SASEGT. CDR3 loop: CASSEMMTGNTIYF. CDR3 DNA: TGTGCCAGCAGTGAAATGATGACTGGAAACACCATATATTTT.

The CDR3 sequence: CASRIQGAHGYTF. The CDR3 DNA reads TGTGCCAGCAGAATACAGGGGGCGCATGGCTACACCTTC. This rearrangement joins TRBV2 to TRBJ1-2; TRBD1 agrees at 9 bases. V gave up 6 bases and J gave up 6 bases; unmatched junction bases: 5. The CDR3 is 13 residues long. From germline, CDR1 is SNHLY and CDR2 FYNNEI.

The chain is built from TRBV5-1 and TRBJ1-2, with D hard to call. The V gene lost 4 bases and the J gene lost 4 bases, with 11 bases spanning the gap. The CDR3 has 13 residues. Germline values: CDR1 SGHRS, CDR2 YFSETQ. CDR3 protein: CASSPEGSYGYTF. CDR3 DNA: TGCGCCAGCAGCCCGGAGGGTTCCTATGGCTACACCTTC.